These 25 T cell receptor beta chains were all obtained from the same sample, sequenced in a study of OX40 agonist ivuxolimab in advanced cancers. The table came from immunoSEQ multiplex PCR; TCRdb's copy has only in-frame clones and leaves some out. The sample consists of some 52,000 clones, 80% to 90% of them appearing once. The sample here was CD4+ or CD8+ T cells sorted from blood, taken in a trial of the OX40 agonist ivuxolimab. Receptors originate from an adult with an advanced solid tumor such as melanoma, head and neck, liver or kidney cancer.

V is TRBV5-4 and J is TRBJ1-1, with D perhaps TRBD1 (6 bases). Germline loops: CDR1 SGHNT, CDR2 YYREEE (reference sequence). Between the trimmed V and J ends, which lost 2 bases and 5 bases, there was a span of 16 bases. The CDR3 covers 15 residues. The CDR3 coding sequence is TGTGCCAGCAGCTTACAAACAGGGACCGGGACTGAAGCTTTCTTT. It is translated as CASSLQTGTGTEAFF.

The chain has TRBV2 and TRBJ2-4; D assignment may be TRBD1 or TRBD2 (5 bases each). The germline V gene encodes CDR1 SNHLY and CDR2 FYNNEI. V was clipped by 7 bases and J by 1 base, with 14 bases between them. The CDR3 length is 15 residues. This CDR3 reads CASNPGLGAKNIQYF. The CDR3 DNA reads TGTGCCAGCAATCCGGGGCTCGGGGCCAAAAACATTCAGTACTTC.

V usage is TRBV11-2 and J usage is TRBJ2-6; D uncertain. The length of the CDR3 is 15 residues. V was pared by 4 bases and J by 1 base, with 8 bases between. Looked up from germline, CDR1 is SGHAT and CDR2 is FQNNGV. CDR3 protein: CASSSGRSGANVLTF. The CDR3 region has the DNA TGTGCCAGCAGCTCCGGGCGATCTGGGGCCAACGTCCTGACTTTC.

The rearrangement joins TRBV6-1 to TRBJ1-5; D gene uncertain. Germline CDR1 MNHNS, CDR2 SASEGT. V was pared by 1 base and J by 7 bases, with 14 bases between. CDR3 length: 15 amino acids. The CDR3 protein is CASSEGPSARQPQHF. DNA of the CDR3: TGTGCCAGCAGTGAAGGTCCCAGCGCGAGGCAGCCCCAGCATTTT.

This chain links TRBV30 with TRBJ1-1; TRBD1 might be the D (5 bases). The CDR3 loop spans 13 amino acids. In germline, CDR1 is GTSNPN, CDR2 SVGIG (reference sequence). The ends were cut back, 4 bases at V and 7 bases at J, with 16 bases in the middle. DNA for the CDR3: TGTGCCTGGATCCCCTCAATGGGGGTTGAAGCTTTCTTT. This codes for CAWIPSMGVEAFF.

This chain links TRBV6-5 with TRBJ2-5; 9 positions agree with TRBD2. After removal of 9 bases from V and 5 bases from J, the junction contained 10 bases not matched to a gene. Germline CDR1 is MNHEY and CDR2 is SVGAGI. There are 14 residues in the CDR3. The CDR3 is CASSLSGGRETQYF. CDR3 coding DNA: TGTGCCAGTTCCCTGAGCGGGGGGCGGGAGACCCAGTACTTC.

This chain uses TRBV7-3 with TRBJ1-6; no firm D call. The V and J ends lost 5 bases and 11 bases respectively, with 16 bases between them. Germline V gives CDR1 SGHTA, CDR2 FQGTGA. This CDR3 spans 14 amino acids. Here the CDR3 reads CASSRDGVGTPLHF. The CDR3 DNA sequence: TGTGCCAGCAGCCGCGACGGGGTTGGGACACCCCTCCACTTT.

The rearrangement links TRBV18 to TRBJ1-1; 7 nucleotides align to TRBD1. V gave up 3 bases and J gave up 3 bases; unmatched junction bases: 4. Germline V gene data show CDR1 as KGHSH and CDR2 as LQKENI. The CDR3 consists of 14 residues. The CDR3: CASSPFDRDTEAFF. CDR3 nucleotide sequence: TGTGCCAGCTCACCTTTCGACAGGGACACTGAAGCTTTCTTT.

CDR3 sequence (DNA): TGTGCCAGCAAACCAGGGCTGGACACCGGGGAGCTGTTTTTT. Its protein is CASKPGLDTGELFF. The V and J genes are TRBV2 and TRBJ2-2; maybe TRBD1 (5 bases). V dropped 7 bases and J dropped 3 bases, with 12 bases sitting between them. This CDR3 is 14 amino acids long. Per germline, CDR1 SNHLY and CDR2 FYNNEI.

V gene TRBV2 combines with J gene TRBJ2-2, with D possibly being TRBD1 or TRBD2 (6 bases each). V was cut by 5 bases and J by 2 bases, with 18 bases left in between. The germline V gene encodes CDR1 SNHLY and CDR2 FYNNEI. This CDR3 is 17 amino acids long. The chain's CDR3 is CASSTAGHLTNTGELFF. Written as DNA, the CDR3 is TGTGCCAGCAGTACTGCGGGACACCTCACAAACACCGGGGAGCTGTTTTTT.

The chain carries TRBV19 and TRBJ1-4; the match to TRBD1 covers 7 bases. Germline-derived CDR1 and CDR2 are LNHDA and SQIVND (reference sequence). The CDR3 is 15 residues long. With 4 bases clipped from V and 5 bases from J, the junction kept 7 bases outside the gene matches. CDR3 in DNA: TGTGCCAGTAGTAGCCAGGGGGGAGAAAATGAAAAACTGTTTTTT. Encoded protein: CASSSQGGENEKLFF.

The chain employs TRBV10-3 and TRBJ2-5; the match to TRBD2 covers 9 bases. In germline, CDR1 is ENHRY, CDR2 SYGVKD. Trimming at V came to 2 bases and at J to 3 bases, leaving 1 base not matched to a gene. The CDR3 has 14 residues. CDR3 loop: CAISERGGEETQYF. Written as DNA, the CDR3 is TGTGCCATCAGTGAGCGCGGGGGGGAAGAGACCCAGTACTTC.

The CDR3 nucleotides read TGTGCCACCAGCAGAGATGCGGGGAGGAGGAACTATGGCTACACCTTC. This gives the protein CATSRDAGRRNYGYTF. This chain links TRBV15 with TRBJ1-2; D ambiguous. Germline CDR1 LNHNV, CDR2 YYDKDF (reference sequence). V was shortened by 0 bases and J by 2 bases, with 13 bases between the two germline ends. The CDR3 contains 16 residues. The variable domain in full, completed from reference TRBV15 and TRBJ1-2, reads DAMVIQNPRYQVTQFGKPVTLSCSQTLNHNVMYWYQQKSSQAPKLLFHYYDKDFNNEADTPDNFQSRRPNTSFCFLDIRSPGLGDTAMYLCATSRDAGRRNYGYTFGSGTRLTVV.

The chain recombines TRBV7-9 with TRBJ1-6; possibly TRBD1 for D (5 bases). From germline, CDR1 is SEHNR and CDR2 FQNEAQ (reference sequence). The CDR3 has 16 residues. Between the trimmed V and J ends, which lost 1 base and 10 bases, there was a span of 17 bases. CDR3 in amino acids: CASSLGFQGSRSPLHF. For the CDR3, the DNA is TGTGCCAGCAGCTTAGGATTTCAGGGTTCACGATCACCCCTCCACTTT.

This chain's CDR3 is CATSRDGGQGQPQHF. The CDR3 DNA reads TGTGCCACCAGCAGAGATGGGGGGCAGGGTCAGCCCCAGCATTTT. The chain combines TRBV15 with TRBJ1-5, with a possible D match to TRBD1 (6 bases). V lost 0 bases, J lost 6 bases, and 12 bases lay in between. Germline CDR1 is LNHNV and CDR2 is YYDKDF (reference sequence). This CDR3 comprises 15 residues.

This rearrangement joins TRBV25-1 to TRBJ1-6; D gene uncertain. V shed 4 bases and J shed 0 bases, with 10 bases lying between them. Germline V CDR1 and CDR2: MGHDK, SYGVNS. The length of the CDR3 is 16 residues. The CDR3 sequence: CASSAPTGSYNSPLHF. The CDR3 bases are TGTGCCAGCAGTGCCCCGACCGGCTCCTATAATTCACCCCTCCACTTT. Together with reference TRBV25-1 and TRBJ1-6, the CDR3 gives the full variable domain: EADIYQTPRYLVIGTGKKITLECSQTMGHDKMYWYQQDPGMELHLIHYSYGVNSTEKGDLSSESTVSRIRTEHFPLTLESARPSHTSQYLCASSAPTGSYNSPLHFGNGTRLTVT.

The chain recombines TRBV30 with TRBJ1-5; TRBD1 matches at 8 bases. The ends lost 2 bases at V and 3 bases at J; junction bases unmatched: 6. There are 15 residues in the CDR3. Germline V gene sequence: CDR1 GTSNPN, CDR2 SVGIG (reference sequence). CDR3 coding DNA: TGTGCCTGGAGTCGTACGGGACAGGACAATCAGCCCCAGCATTTT. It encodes CAWSRTGQDNQPQHF.

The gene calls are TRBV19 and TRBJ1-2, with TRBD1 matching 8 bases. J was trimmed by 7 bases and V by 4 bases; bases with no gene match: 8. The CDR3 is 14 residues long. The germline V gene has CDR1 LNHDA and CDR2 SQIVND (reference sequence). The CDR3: CASSTRTGTLGYTF. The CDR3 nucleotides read TGTGCCAGTAGTACAAGGACAGGGACTCTTGGCTACACCTTC.

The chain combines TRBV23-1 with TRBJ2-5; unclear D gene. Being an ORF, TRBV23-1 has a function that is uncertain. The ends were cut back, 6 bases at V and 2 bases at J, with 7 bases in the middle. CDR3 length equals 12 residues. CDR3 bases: TGCGCCAGCAGCATCAGACAAGAGACCCAGTACTTC. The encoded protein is CASSIRQETQYF.

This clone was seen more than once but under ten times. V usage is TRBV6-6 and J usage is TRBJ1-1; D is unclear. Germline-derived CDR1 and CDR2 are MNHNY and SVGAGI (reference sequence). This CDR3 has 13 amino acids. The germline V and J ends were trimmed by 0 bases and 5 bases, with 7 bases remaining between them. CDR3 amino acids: CASSYSKRTEAFF. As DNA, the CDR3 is TGTGCCAGCAGTTACTCAAAGAGGACTGAAGCTTTCTTT.

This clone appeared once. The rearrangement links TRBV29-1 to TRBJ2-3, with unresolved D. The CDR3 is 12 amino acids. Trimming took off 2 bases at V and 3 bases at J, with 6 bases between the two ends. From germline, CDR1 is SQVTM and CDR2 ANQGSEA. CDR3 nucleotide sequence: TGCAGCGTTGAATCGGGTACAGATACGCAGTATTTT. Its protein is CSVESGTDTQYF.

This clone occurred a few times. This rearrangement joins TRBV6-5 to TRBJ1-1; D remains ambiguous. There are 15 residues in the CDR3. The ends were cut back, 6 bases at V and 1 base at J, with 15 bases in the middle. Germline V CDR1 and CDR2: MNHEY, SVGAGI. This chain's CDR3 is CASSTVQAKNTEAFF. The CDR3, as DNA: TGTGCCAGCAGCACCGTTCAGGCAAAGAACACTGAAGCTTTCTTT.

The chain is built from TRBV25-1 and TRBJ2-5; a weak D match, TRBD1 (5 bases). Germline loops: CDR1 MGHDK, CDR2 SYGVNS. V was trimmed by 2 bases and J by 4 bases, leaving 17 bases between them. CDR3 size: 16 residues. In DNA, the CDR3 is TGTGCCAGCAGTGAAGGGGTCTTGGGGCAGGGAGAGACCCAGTACTTC. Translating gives CASSEGVLGQGETQYF.

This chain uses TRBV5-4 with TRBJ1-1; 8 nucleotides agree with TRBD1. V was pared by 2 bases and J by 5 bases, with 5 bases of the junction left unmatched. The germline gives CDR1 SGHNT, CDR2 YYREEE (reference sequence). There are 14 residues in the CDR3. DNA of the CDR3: TGTGCCAGCAGCTTTAGGACAGGGTCGACTGAAGCTTTCTTT. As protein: CASSFRTGSTEAFF.

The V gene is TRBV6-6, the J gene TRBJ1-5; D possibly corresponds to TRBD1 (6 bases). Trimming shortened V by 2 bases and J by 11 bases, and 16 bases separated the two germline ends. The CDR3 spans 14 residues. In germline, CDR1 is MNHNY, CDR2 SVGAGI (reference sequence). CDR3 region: CASSYPGTKGAQHF. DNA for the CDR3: TGTGCCAGCAGTTACCCGGGGACCAAGGGGGCCCAGCATTTT.